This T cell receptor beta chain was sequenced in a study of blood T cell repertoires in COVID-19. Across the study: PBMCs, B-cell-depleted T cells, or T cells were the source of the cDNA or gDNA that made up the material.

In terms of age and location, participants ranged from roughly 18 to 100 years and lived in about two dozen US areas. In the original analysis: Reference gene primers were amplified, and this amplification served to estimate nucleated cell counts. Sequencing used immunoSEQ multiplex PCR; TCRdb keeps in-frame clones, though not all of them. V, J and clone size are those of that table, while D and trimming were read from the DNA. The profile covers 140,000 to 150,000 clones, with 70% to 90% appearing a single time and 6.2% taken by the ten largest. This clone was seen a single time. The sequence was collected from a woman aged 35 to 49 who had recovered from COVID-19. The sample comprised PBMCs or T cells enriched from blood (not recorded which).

This CDR3 reads CSVGVGGDTEAFF. CDR3 nucleotide sequence: TGCAGCGTTGGAGTGGGGGGGGACACTGAAGCTTTCTTT. The V and J genes are TRBV29-1 and TRBJ1-1; D perhaps matches TRBD1 (5 bases). The germline V gene has CDR1 SQVTM and CDR2 ANQGSEA. V gave up 4 bases and J gave up 3 bases, with 12 bases separating them. The CDR3 sequence is 13 residues long.